The entry below gives a single T cell receptor beta chain sequence along with its context. The antigen is unknown. This specimen belongs to a study of PD-1 blockade in classical Hodgkin lymphoma. Brentuximab vedotin exposure varied among the patients, all of whom had relapsed after autologous stem cell transplantation. Study results and caveats: Patients newly diagnosed and complete responders had comparable baseline diversity.

The protocol was immunoSEQ multiplex PCR, while the TCRdb copy is restricted to in-frame clones and leaves out a portion. The repertoire includes more than 11,000 clones, 81% of them detected once, and around 24% sits in the top ten. This TCR derives from a human donor with classical Hodgkin lymphoma. Specimen: peripheral blood mononuclear cells (PBMCs), collected at baseline.

CDR3 amino acids: CASSVEVQAPNEKLFF. CDR3 sequence (DNA): TGTGCCAGCAGCGTAGAGGTACAGGCCCCTAATGAAAAACTGTTTTTT. The genes are TRBV9 and TRBJ1-4, with a possible D match to TRBD1 (5 bases). Trimming removed 0 bases from V and 3 bases from J, with 12 bases in between. The length of the CDR3 is 16 residues. In germline, CDR1 is SGDLS, CDR2 YYNGEE.